This T cell receptor (beta chain) was sequenced during a study of response to subunit inactivated influenza vaccine. Details on this clonotype: Its target is unknown.

One entry per CDR3 protein, called by TCRdb with MiXCR from the RT-PCR reads. Of around 530,000 distinct CDR3 sequences in the sample, roughly 10% were seen once. The ends lost 2 bases at V and 4 bases at J; junction bases unmatched: 16. The CDR3 loop spans 18 amino acids. Per germline, CDR1 LGHNA and CDR2 YNFKEQ. Whole-study results and caveats: Each seasonal influenza vaccination recruits few new T cells, the authors suggested.

V and J are TRBV4-2 and TRBJ2-7; 8 bases are shared with TRBD2. The TCR was taken from a man aged 50 to 60 who received an inactivated influenza vaccine. This specimen was PBMCs from blood, taken on the day of vaccination. DNA of the CDR3: TGTGCCAGCAGCCAAAATTCGGGGCTAGCGGGTAACGGATACGAGCAGTACTTC. Protein product: CASSQNSGLAGNGYEQYF.